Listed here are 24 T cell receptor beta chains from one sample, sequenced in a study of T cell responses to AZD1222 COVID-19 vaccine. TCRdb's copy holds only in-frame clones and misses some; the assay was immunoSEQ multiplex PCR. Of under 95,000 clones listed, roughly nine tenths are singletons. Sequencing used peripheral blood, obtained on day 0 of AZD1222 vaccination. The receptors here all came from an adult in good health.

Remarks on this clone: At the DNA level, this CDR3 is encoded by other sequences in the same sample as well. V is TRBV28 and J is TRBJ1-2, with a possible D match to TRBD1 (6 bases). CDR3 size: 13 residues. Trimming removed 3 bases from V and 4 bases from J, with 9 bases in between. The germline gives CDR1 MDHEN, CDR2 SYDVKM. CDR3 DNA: TGTGCCAGCAGTTTGCAGGGGCCCTATGGCTACACCTTC. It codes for CASSLQGPYGYTF.

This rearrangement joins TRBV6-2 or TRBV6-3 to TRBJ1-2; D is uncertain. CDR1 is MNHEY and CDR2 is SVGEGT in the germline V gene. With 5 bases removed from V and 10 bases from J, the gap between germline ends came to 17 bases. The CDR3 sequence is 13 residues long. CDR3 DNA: TGTGCCAGCAGTCCCCTGGTCCTGAAAGCCTACACCTTC. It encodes CASSPLVLKAYTF.

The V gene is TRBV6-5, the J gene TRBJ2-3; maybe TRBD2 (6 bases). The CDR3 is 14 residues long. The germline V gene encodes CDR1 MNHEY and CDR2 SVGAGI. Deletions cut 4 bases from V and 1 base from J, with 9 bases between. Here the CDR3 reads CASSLAERTDTQYF. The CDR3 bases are TGTGCCAGCAGTTTAGCGGAGCGCACAGATACGCAGTATTTT.

In DNA, the CDR3 is TGCAGCGTCAAAGGGGGACAGAAGTACGAGCAGTACTTC. It translates to CSVKGGQKYEQYF. The genes are TRBV29-1 and TRBJ2-7; TRBD1 matches 7 bases. V lost 6 bases, J lost 4 bases, and 9 bases stayed unmatched. Germline V gene data show CDR1 as SQVTM and CDR2 as ANQGSEA. This CDR3 spans 13 amino acids.

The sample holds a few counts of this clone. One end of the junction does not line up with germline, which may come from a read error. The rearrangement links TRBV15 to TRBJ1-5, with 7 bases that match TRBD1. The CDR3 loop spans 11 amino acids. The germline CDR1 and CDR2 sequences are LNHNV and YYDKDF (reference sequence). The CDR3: CAPGGGQAADF. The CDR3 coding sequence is TGTGCCCCCGGGGGAGGACAGGCCGCGGATTTT.

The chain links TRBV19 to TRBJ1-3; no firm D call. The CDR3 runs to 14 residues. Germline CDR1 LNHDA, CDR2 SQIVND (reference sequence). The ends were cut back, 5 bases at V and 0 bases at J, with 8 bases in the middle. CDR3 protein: CASSAYYSGNTIYF. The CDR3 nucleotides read TGTGCCAGTAGTGCGTACTACTCTGGAAACACCATATATTTT.

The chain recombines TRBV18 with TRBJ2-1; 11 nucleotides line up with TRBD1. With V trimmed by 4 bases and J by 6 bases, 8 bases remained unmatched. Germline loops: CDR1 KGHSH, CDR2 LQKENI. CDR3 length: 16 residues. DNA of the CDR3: TGTGCCAGCTCACAGGACAGGGGGCGCGTTGCCAATGAGCAGTTCTTC. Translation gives CASSQDRGRVANEQFF.

The CDR3 reads CASSLGGTYEQYF. The CDR3 DNA sequence: TGTGCCAGCAGTCTAGGGGGAACCTACGAGCAGTACTTC. This sequence joins TRBV12-3 or TRBV12-4 and TRBJ2-7, with a weak D call TRBD1 (6 bases). This CDR3 is 13 amino acids long. V was shortened by 5 bases and J by 2 bases, with 10 bases between the two germline ends.

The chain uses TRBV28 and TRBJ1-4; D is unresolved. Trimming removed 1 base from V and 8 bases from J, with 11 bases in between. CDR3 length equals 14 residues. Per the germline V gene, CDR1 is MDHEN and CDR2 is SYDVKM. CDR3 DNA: TGTGCCAGCAGTTTATTCACCCGGAAGGAAAAACTGTTTTTT. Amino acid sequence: CASSLFTRKEKLFF.

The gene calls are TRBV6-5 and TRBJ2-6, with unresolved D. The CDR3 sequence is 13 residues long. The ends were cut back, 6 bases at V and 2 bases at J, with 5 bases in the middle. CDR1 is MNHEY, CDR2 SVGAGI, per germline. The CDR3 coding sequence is TGTGCCAGCAGGCGCACTGGGGCCAACGTCCTGACTTTC. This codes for CASRRTGANVLTF.

CDR3 nucleotide sequence: TGTGCCAGCAGTTCGCAGGGGGCGACCGGAATCACCACAGATACGCAGTATTTT. Residues: CASSSQGATGITTDTQYF. The chain recombines TRBV27 with TRBJ2-3; 8 bases match TRBD1. V trimming: 4 bases; J trimming: 2 bases; junction bases outside the gene matches: 14. This CDR3 contains 18 residues. Germline assignment: CDR1 MNHEY and CDR2 SMNVEV (reference sequence).

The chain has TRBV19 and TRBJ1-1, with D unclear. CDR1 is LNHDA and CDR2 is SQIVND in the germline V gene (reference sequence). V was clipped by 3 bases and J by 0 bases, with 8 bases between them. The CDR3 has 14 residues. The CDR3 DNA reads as TGTGCCAGTAGTATGCTTATCATGAACACTGAAGCTTTCTTT. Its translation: CASSMLIMNTEAFF. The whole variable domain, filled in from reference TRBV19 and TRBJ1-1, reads DGGITQSPKYLFRKEGQNVTLSCEQNLNHDAMYWYRQDPGQGLRLIYYSQIVNDFQKGDIAEGYSVSREKKESFPLTVTSAQKNPTAFYLCASSMLIMNTEAFFGQGTRLTVV.

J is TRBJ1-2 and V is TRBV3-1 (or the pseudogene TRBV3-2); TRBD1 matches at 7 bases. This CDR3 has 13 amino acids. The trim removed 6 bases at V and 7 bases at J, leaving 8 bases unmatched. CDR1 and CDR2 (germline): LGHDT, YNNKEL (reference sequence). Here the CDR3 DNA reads TGTGCCAGCAGTCCCGGGACAGCCACTGGCTACACCTTC. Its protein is CASSPGTATGYTF.

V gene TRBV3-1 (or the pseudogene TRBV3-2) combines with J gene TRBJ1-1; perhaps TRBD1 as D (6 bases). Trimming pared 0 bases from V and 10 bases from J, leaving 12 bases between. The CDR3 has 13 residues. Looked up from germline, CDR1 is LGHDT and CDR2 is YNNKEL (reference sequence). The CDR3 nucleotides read TGTGCCAGCAGCCAAGATGGGGGGCGGCCAGCTTTCTTT. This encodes CASSQDGGRPAFF.

CDR3 in DNA: TGCGCCAGCAGCTCGACAGGCTTGAGCTCCTATAATTCACCCCTCCACTTT. Translating it yields CASSSTGLSSYNSPLHF. The gene calls are TRBV5-1 and TRBJ1-6; a possible D gene is TRBD1 (6 bases). Germline CDR1 reads SGHRS; CDR2 reads YFSETQ. The CDR3 covers 17 residues. V was pared by 3 bases and J by 0 bases, with 13 bases between.

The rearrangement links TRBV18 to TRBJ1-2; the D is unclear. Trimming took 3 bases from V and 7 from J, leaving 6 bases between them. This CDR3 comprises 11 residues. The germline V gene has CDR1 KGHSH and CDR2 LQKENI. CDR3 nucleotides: TGTGCCAGCTCACCGGGAGTTGGCTACACCTTC. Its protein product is CASSPGVGYTF.

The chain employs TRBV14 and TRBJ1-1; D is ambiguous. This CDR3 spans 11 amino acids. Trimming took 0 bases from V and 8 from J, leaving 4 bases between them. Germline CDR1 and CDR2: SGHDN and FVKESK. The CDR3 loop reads CASSQDSEAFF. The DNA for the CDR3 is TGTGCCAGCAGCCAAGACAGCGAAGCTTTCTTT.

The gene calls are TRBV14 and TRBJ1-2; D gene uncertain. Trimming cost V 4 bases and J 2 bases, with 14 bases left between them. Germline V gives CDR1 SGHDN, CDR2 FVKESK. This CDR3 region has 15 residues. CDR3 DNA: TGTGCCAGCAGCCCAACGCTAAGAGACAACTATGGCTACACCTTC. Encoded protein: CASSPTLRDNYGYTF.

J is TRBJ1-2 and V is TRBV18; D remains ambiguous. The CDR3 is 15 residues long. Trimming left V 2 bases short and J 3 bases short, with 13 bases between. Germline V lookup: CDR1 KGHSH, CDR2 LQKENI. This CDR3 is CASSPITVADYGYTF. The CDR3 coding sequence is TGTGCCAGCTCACCAATTACAGTAGCCGACTATGGCTACACCTTC.

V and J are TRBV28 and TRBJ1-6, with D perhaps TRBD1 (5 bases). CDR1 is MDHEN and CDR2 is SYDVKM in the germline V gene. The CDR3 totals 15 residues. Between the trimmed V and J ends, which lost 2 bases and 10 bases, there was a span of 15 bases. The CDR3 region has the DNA TGTGCCAGCAGTTTAGGACACCGATCTGGATCACCCCTCCACTTT. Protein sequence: CASSLGHRSGSPLHF.

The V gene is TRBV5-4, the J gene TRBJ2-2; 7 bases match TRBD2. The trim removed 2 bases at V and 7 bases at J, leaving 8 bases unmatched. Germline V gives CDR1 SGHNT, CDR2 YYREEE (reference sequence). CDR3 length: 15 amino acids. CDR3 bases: TGTGCCAGCAGCTTCGGGGGAGGGACCCTCGGGGAGCTGTTTTTT. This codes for CASSFGGGTLGELFF.

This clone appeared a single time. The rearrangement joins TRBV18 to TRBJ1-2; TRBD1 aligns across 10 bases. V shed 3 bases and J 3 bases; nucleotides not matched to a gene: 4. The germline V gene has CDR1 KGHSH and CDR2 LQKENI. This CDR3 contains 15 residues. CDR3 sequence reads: CASSPGTGVDYGYTF. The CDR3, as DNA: TGTGCCAGCTCACCGGGGACAGGGGTTGACTATGGCTACACCTTC.

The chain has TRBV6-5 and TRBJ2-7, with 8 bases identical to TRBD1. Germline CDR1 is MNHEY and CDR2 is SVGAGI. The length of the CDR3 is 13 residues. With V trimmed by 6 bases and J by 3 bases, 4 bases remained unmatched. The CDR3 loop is CASSSGQGYEQYF. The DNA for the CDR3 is TGTGCCAGCAGCTCTGGACAGGGCTACGAGCAGTACTTC.

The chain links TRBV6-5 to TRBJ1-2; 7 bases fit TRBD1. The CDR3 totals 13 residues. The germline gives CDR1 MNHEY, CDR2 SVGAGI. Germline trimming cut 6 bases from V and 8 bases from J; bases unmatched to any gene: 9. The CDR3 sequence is CASSRGQLGGYTF. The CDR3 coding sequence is TGTGCCAGCAGCCGGGGACAGTTGGGGGGCTACACCTTC.